These T cell receptor beta chains were read from a single sample in a study of T cell repertoires in cytomegalovirus infection. TCRdb re-derived calls from the reads in MiXCR, one entry per CDR3 protein. The sample includes about 350,000 distinct CDR3 sequences, about 35% of them seen just once. The antigens these receptors bind are not known. The sample here was cultured PBMCs, taken from culture after CMV antigen stimulation. Receptor source: a human donor in good health (CMV status not recorded). Some clones in this sample may be carry-over from other donors' samples. CDR3s include the opening cysteine and the closing phenylalanine or tryptophan. The order of the fields is clone size, V gene, J gene, D gene, CDR3 DNA, CDR3 protein. D genes are given only for firm matches. Size is stated for part of the rows, as once, few or many counts, or as a class when the clone is expanded.

>NA|TRBV4-1|TRBJ2-2|NA
TGCGCCAGCAGCCAAGTCTTAGGAGGGCCCGGGGAGCTGTTTTTT
CASSQVLGGPGELFF
>NA|TRBV7-2|TRBJ2-4|NA
TGTGCCAGCAGCTCCGTGAGCGACCGACCTTTTTCGAACATTCAGTACTTC
CASSSVSDRPFSNIQYF
>few|TRBV7-2|TRBJ2-7|NA
TGTGCCAGCAGCTTAGAAGTGGGGGCCTACGAGCAGTACTTC
CASSLEVGAYEQYF
>many|TRBV7-6|TRBJ1-1|NA
TGTGCCAGCAGCAACGCGATCCGGGACCCGATGGGGAACACTGAAGCTTTCTTT
CASSNAIRDPMGNTEAFF
>many|TRBV7-2|TRBJ2-5|NA
TGTGCCAGCAGCCGGGACGGACAAGAGACCCAGTACTTC
CASSRDGQETQYF
>NA|TRBV12-3/TRBV12-4|TRBJ1-2|TRBD1
TGTGCCAGCAGTTTAGGACAGGGGGGCACCTATGGCTACACCTTC
CASSLGQGGTYGYTF
>few|TRBV19|TRBJ2-3|NA
TGTGCCAGTAGTATGGGGCGACAGGCAGATACGCAGTATTTT
CASSMGRQADTQYF
>NA|TRBV19|TRBJ2-1|NA
TGTGCCAGTAGTATAGTCGCGGGCAATGAGCAGTTCTTC
CASSIVAGNEQFF
>few|TRBV6-2/TRBV6-3|TRBJ1-2|NA
TGTGCCAGCAGTTACCTGGTTGCAAGGAAGAGGATAAACTATGGCTACACCTTC
CASSYLVARKRINYGYTF
>few|TRBV7-9|TRBJ1-1|NA
TGTGCCAGCAGCTTGGATGCGAACACTGAAGCTTTCTTT
CASSLDANTEAFF
>NA|TRBV28|TRBJ1-4|NA
TGTGCCAGCACCCCGTCGAAGGGTATAGATGAAAAACTGTTTTTT
CASTPSKGIDEKLFF
>NA|TRBV5-1|TRBJ2-3|TRBD2
TGCGCCAGCAGCCATCCCCGGGCCCTTCAAGTTGGACTAGCGGGTAGCACAGATACGCAGTATTTT
CASSHPRALQVGLAGSTDTQYF
>few|TRBV5-5|TRBJ2-5|TRBD1
TGTGCCAGCAGCTCTATGACCGGGACAGAAGAGACCCAGTACTTC
CASSSMTGTEETQYF
>NA|TRBV6-2/TRBV6-3|TRBJ1-1|NA
TGTGCCAGCGGACCCGCGCGTACAGGGCCCACTGAAGCTTTCTTT
CASGPARTGPTEAFF
>many|TRBV7-2|TRBJ2-4|NA
TGTGCCAGCAGCTCAAGATCCCACCTGACGGGAAACATTCAGTACTTC
CASSSRSHLTGNIQYF
>NA|TRBV6-5|TRBJ1-1|NA
TGTGCCAGCAGCCGAAAGATGGAGTTGAACACTGAAGCTTTCTTT
CASSRKMELNTEAFF
>few|TRBV7-2|TRBJ2-7|NA
TGTGCCAGCAGCTTCACGACCGGATACGAGCAGTACTTC
CASSFTTGYEQYF
>few|TRBV5-5|TRBJ1-1|TRBD1
TGTGCCAGCAGCCTCCGGACAGGCGGTGGGGCTGAAGCTTTCTTT
CASSLRTGGGAEAFF
>NA|TRBV3-1|TRBJ1-4|TRBD1
TGTGCCAGCAGCCAACCGGGACAGGACCCTGAAAAACTGTTTTTT
CASSQPGQDPEKLFF
>many|TRBV7-2|TRBJ1-3|NA
TGTGCCAGCAGCTTAGGGGTTGGAAACACCATATATTTT
CASSLGVGNTIYF
>NA|TRBV4-1|TRBJ2-7|TRBD2
TGCGCCAGCAGCCAAGAACTTAGCGGGAGCTCCTACGAGCAGTACTTC
CASSQELSGSSYEQYF
>NA|TRBV7-8|TRBJ1-2|NA
TGTGCCAGCAGCTTAGCCGAGGTGGACTATGGCTACACCTTC
CASSLAEVDYGYTF
>NA|TRBV7-2|TRBJ2-3|TRBD2
TGTGCCAGCAGCCGACGACTAGCGGGCACAGATACGCAGTATTTT
CASSRRLAGTDTQYF
>NA|TRBV6-2/TRBV6-3|TRBJ2-1|TRBD2
TGTGCCAGCAGCTATGGTCCTAGCGGGAGGTTGGCCTACAATGAGCAGTTCTTC
CASSYGPSGRLAYNEQFF
>NA|TRBV11-2|TRBJ2-2|TRBD2
TGTGCCAGCACCCCTCGCGGGAGGGGAACCGGGGAGCTGTTTTTT
CASTPRGRGTGELFF
>few|TRBV20-1|TRBJ2-5|TRBD1
TGCAGTGCTCGGCCAGGGGGCTACCGGTCAGAGACCCAGTACTTC
CSARPGGYRSETQYF
>few|TRBV6-5|TRBJ1-1|NA
TGTGCCAGCAGCCTTTCCCCCTTGAACACTGAAGCTTTCTTT
CASSLSPLNTEAFF
>NA|TRBV12-3/TRBV12-4|TRBJ1-5|NA
TGTGCCAGCAGTACAGAATTCAATCAGCCCCAGCATTTT
CASSTEFNQPQHF
>NA|TRBV12-3/TRBV12-4|TRBJ1-6|TRBD1
TGTGCCAGCAGTTCGAGGGACAGGGGTCCCCTCCACTTT
CASSSRDRGPLHF
>NA|TRBV7-9|TRBJ2-3|NA
TGTGCCAGCAGCCTCCCGGAGCATGGGGTCGAGAGGACAGATACGCAGTATTTT
CASSLPEHGVERTDTQYF
>few|TRBV15|TRBJ1-5|NA
TGTGCCACCAGCAGAGGAGGCCCCAATCAGCCCCAGCATTTT
CATSRGGPNQPQHF
>NA|TRBV7-2|TRBJ1-1|NA
TGTGCCAGCAGCAGGGCGGGGCAGGGAGTCACTGAAGCTTTCTTT
CASSRAGQGVTEAFF
>NA|TRBV28|TRBJ1-3|TRBD1
TGTGCCAGCAGTGTGACCGGGACAGGGGGCTCTCTCTCTGGAAACACCATATATTTT
CASSVTGTGGSLSGNTIYF
>few|TRBV6-2/TRBV6-3|TRBJ1-1|NA
TGTGCCAGCAGTTATCTCACAGGGACTGAAGCTTTCTTT
CASSYLTGTEAFF
>NA|TRBV27|TRBJ2-1|NA
TGTGCCAGCAGTTCCCCACTTTTTTCCTACAATGAGCAGTTCTTC
CASSSPLFSYNEQFF
>NA|TRBV7-3|TRBJ2-2|TRBD2
TGTGCCAGCAGCCGGAGGGAGCGGGAGTTTACCGGGGAGCTGTTTTTT
CASSRREREFTGELFF
>NA|TRBV20-1|TRBJ2-3|TRBD2
TGCAGTGCTAGAGAGCCTAGCGGGAGATCGAGCACAGATACGCAGTATTTT
CSAREPSGRSSTDTQYF
>NA|TRBV28|TRBJ2-5|NA
TGTGCCAGCCGAACGCCCGGGGGGCACGAGACCCAGTACTTC
CASRTPGGHETQYF
>few|TRBV7-9|TRBJ2-5|NA
TGTGCCAGCAGCTTATTCGGACAGCAAGAGACCCAGTACTTC
CASSLFGQQETQYF
>many|TRBV19|TRBJ1-5|TRBD1
TGTGCCAGTAAGGACAGGAGGAATCAGCCCCAGCATTTT
CASKDRRNQPQHF
>NA|TRBV24-1|TRBJ2-1|TRBD2
TGTGCCACCGGGACTACCACAACAGATGAGCAGTTCTTC
CATGTTTTDEQFF
>NA|TRBV19|TRBJ2-1|NA
TGTGCCAGTAGTATTAGGAGGGATGAGCAGTTCTTC
CASSIRRDEQFF
>NA|TRBV29-1|TRBJ2-3|NA
TGCAGCGTTGCTAGCAGAACTAGCACAGATACGCAGTATTTT
CSVASRTSTDTQYF
>few|TRBV7-6|TRBJ2-1|TRBD2
TGTGCCAGCAGCTTAGATCTTAGCGGGAGCTATGAGCAGTTCTTC
CASSLDLSGSYEQFF
>NA|TRBV11-2|TRBJ1-2|TRBD1
TGTGCCAGCAGCTCCGGGACAGGGGGCCTCGGTGGCTACACCTTC
CASSSGTGGLGGYTF
>once|TRBV24-1|TRBJ1-2|NA
TGTGCCACCAGTGAGTATAAGGGCGGGGAGATCTACACCTTC
CATSEYKGGEIYTF
>NA|TRBV27|TRBJ2-7|NA
TGTGCCAGCAGTCTCGGGTCTGCCTACGAGCAGTACTTC
CASSLGSAYEQYF
>few|TRBV6-1|TRBJ2-2|TRBD2
TGTGCCAGCACCCCTCTAGCGGGAGACACCGGGGAGCTGTTTTTT
CASTPLAGDTGELFF
>many|TRBV12-3/TRBV12-4|TRBJ2-7|TRBD1
TGTGCCAGCAGTTCCTCGCCTCCGGGACAGGGGGCTTACGAGCAGTACTTC
CASSSSPPGQGAYEQYF
>NA|TRBV27|TRBJ2-7|TRBD2
TGTGCCAGCAGTCCGGTGTATGGTAGCGGGATTGAGCAGTACTTC
CASSPVYGSGIEQYF
>few|TRBV12-5|TRBJ2-2|NA
TGTGCTAGTGGTTTGGTACCAGGGAACACCGGGGAGCTGTTTTTT
CASGLVPGNTGELFF
>NA|TRBV7-2|TRBJ2-1|TRBD1
TGTGCCAGCAGCTGGGGACAGTACAATGAGCAGTTCTTC
CASSWGQYNEQFF
>many|TRBV7-9|TRBJ1-1|NA
TGTGCCAGCAGTCGAATACTTAACCCTGAAGCTTTCTTT
CASSRILNPEAFF
>many|TRBV12-3/TRBV12-4|TRBJ1-2|NA
TGTGCCAGCAGTTCACGATCCCCCGAAAACTATGGCTACACCTTC
CASSSRSPENYGYTF